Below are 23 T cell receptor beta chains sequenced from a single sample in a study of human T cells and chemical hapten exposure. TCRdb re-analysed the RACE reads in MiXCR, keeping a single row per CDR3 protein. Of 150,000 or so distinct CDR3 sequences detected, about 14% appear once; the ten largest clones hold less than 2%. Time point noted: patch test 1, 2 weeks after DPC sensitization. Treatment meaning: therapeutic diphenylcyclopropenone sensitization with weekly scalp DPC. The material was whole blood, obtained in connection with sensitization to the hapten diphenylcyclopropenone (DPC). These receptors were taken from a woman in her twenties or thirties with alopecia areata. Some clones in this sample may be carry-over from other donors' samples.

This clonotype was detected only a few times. The CDR3 DNA follows: TGTGCCAGCAGCCGATTTGACAATGAGCAGTTCTTC. It is translated as CASSRFDNEQFF. The chain has TRBV7-2 and TRBJ2-1; D gene ambiguous. Deletions cut 5 bases from V and 5 bases from J, with 7 bases between. From germline, CDR1 is SGHTA and CDR2 FQGNSA. There are 12 residues in the CDR3.

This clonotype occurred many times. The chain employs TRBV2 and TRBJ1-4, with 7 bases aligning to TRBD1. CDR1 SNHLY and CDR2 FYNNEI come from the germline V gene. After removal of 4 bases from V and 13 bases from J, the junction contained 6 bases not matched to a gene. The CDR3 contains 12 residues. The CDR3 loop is CASSVDRVGLFF. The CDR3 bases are TGTGCCAGCAGTGTCGACAGGGTCGGACTGTTTTTT.

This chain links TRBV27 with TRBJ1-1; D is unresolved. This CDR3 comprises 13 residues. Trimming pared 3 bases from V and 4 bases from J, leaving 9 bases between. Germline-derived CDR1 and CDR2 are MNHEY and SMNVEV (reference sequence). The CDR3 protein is CASSFRPLTEAFF. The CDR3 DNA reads TGTGCCAGCAGTTTCCGACCCCTCACTGAAGCTTTCTTT.

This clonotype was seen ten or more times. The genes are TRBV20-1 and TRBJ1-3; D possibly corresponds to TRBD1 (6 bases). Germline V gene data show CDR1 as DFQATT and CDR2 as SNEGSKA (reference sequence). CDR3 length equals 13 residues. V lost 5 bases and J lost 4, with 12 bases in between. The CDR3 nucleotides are TGCAGTGCTCGTACAGGGCCAGGAAACACCATATATTTT. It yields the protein CSARTGPGNTIYF.

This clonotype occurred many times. CDR3 residues: CASRTPTGGKNTEAFF. CDR3 in DNA: TGTGCCAGCAGAACCCCGACAGGGGGCAAGAACACTGAAGCTTTCTTT. The chain couples TRBV28 to TRBJ1-1; 10 bases map to TRBD1. The CDR3 is made up of 16 amino acids. V shed 6 bases and J 1 base; nucleotides not matched to a gene: 8. Looked up from germline, CDR1 is MDHEN and CDR2 is SYDVKM.

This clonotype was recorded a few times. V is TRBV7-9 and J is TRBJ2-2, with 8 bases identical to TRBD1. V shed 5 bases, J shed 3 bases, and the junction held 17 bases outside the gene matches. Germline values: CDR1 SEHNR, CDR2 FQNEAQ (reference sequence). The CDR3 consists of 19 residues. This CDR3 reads CASSKEGRTGLRDTGELFF. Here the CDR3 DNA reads TGTGCCAGCAGCAAAGAGGGTCGGACAGGGTTGAGGGACACCGGGGAGCTGTTTTTT.

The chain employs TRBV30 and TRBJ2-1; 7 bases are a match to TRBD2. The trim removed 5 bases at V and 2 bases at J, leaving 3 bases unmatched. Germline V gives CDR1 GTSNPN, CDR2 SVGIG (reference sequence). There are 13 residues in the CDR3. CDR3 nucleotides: TGTGCCTGGCGTGCGGGAGCCTACAATGAGCAGTTCTTC. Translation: CAWRAGAYNEQFF.

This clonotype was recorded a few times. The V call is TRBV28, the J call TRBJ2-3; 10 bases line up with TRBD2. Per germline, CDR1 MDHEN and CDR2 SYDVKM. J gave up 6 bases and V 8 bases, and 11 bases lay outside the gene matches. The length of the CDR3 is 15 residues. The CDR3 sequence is CASGASGGAADTQYF. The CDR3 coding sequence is TGTGCCAGCGGAGCAAGCGGGGGGGCCGCGGATACGCAGTATTTT. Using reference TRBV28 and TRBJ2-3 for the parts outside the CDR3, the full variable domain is DVKVTQSSRYLVKRTGEKVFLECVQDMDHENMFWYRQDPGLGLRLIYFSYDVKMKEKGDIPEGYSVSREKKERFSLILESASTNQTSMYLCASGASGGAADTQYFGPGTRLTVL.

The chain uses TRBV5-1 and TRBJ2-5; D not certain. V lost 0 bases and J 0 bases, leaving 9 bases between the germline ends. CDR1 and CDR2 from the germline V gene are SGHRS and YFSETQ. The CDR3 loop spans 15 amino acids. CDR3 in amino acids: CASSLEPSYQETQYF. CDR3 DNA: TGCGCCAGCAGCTTGGAGCCGTCGTACCAAGAGACCCAGTACTTC.

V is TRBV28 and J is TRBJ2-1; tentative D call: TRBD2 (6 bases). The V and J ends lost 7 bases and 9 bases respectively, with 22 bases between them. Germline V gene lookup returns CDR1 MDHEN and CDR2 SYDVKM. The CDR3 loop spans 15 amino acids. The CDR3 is CASTRGGQNSGEQFF. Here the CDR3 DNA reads TGTGCCAGCACTAGGGGAGGACAAAATTCGGGTGAGCAGTTCTTC. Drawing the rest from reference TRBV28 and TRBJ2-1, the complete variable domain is DVKVTQSSRYLVKRTGEKVFLECVQDMDHENMFWYRQDPGLGLRLIYFSYDVKMKEKGDIPEGYSVSREKKERFSLILESASTNQTSMYLCASTRGGQNSGEQFFGPGTRLTVL.

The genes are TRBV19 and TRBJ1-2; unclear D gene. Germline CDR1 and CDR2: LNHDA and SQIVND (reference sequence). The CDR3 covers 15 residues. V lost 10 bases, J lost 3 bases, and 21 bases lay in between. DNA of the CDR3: TGTGCCACGGTCCCTGAGGCCCTGGGTGACTATGGCTACACCTTC. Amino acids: CATVPEALGDYGYTF.

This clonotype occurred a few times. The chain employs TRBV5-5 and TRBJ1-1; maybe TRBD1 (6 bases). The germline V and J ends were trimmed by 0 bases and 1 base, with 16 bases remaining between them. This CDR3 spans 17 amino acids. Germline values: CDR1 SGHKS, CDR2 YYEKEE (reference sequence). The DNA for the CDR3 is TGTGCCAGCAGCTTGGGCTCATTTGGCAGGGGGAACACTGAAGCTTTCTTT. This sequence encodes CASSLGSFGRGNTEAFF.

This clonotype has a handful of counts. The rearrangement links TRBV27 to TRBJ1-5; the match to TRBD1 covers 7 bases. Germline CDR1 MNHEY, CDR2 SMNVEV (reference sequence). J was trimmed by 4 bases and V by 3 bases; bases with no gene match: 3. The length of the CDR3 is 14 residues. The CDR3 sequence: CASSLAQGNQPQHF. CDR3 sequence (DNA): TGTGCCAGCAGTTTGGCACAGGGGAATCAGCCCCAGCATTTT.

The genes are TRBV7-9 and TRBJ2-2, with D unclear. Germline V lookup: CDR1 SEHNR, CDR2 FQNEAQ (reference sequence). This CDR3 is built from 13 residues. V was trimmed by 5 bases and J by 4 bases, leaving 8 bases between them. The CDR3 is CASSAISTGELFF. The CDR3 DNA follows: TGTGCCAGCAGCGCGATTAGCACCGGGGAGCTGTTTTTT.

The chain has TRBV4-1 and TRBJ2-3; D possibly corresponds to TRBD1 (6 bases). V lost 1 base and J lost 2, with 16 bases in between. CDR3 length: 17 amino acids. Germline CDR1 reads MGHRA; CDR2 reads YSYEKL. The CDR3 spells CASSQVGVRGDTDTQYF. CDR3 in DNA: TGCGCCAGCAGCCAAGTCGGTGTCAGGGGTGACACAGATACGCAGTATTTT.

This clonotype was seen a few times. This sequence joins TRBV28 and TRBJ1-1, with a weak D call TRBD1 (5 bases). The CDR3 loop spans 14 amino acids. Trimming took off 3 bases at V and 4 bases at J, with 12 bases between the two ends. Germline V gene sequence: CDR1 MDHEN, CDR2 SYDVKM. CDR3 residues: CASSLGGYGTEAFF. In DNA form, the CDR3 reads TGTGCCAGCAGTTTGGGGGGGTATGGCACTGAAGCTTTCTTT.

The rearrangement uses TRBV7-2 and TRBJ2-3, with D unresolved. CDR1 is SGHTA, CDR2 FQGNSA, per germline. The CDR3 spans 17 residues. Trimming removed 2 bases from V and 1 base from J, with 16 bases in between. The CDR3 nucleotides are TGTGCCAGCAGCTTAAGTTTCAGGATCCCTGGCACAGATACGCAGTATTTT. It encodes CASSLSFRIPGTDTQYF. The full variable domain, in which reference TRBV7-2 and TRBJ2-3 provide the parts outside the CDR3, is GAGVSQSPSNKVTEKGKDVELRCDPISGHTALYWYRQSLGQGLEFLIYFQGNSAPDKSGLPSDRFSAERTGGSVSTLTIQRTQQEDSAVYLCASSLSFRIPGTDTQYFGPGTRLTVL.

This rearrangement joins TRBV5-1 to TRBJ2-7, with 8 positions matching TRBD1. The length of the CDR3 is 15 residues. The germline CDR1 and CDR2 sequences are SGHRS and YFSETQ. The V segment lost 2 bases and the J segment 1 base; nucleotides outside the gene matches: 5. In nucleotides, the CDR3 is TGCGCCAGCAGCTTTAGCAGGGGGCCTTCCTACGAGCAGTACTTC. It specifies CASSFSRGPSYEQYF.

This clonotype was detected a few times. The CDR3 nucleotides read TGCAGCGTTGGGGGGGCTGAGAACACTGAAGCTTTCTTT. Its translation is CSVGGAENTEAFF. The rearrangement joins TRBV29-1 to TRBJ1-1; weak D call: TRBD1 (6 bases). This CDR3 spans 13 amino acids. V lost 4 bases, J lost 1 base, and 10 bases lay in between. Per the germline V gene, CDR1 is SQVTM and CDR2 is ANQGSEA.

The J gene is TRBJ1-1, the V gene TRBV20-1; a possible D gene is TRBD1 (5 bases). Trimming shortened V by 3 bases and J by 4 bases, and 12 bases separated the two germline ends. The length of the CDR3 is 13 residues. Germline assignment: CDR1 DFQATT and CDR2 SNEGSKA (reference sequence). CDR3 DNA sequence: TGCAGTGCTAGTCGGCAGGGTGGCACTGAAGCTTTCTTT. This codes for CSASRQGGTEAFF.

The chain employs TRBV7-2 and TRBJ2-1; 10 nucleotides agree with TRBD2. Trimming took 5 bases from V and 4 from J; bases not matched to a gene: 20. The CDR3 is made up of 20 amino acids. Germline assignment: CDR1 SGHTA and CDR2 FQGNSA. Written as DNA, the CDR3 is TGTGCCAGCAGCGTAAGGATGTTAGCGGGGGGCGGTCCGACTTACAATGAGCAGTTCTTC. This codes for CASSVRMLAGGGPTYNEQFF.

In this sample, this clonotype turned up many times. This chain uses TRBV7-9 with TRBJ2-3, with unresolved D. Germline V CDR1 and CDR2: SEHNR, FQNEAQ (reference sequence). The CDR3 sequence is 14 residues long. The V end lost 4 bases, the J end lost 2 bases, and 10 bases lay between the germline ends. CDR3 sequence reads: CASSSITDTDTQYF. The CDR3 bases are TGTGCCAGCAGCTCAATTACAGACACAGATACGCAGTATTTT.

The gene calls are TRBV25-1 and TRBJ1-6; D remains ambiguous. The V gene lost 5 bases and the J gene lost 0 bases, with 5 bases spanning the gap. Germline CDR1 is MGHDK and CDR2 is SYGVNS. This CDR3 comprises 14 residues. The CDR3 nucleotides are TGTGCCAGCAGTACGAGCTCCTATAATTCACCCCTCCACTTT. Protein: CASSTSSYNSPLHF.